These 27 T cell receptor beta chains originate from one sample sequenced in a study of shared clonotypes between healthy human individuals. Only in-frame clones appear in the TCRdb table, and some are missing; sequencing was by immunoSEQ multiplex PCR. The data hold about 2.1 million clones, with roughly 95% observed a single time. Naive CD8 populations comprised CD45RO-negative cells positively selected for CCR7, excluding terminally differentiated effector memory CD45RA+ cells. The sequencing input was naive CD8+ T cells from PBMCs. Receptors originate from a man aged 18-30 years in good health. Some clones in this sample may be carry-over from other donors' samples.

This chain joins TRBV14 and TRBJ2-7; D is undetermined. Germline CDR1 is SGHDN and CDR2 is FVKESK. The CDR3 length is 15 residues. The V end was cut by 3 bases, the J end by 2 bases, with 14 bases between. The CDR3 region is CASSQAGPIPYEQYF. The CDR3 DNA is TGTGCCAGCAGCCAGGCCGGGCCAATCCCCTACGAGCAGTACTTC.

The CDR3 DNA reads as TGCGCCAGCAACTGGGAGGGATCCTACAATGAGCAGTTCTTC. Its translation: CASNWEGSYNEQFF. The gene calls are TRBV10-2 and TRBJ2-1; 7 nucleotides agree with TRBD2. The CDR3 totals 14 residues. Trimming at V came to 7 bases and at J to 1 base, leaving 4 bases not matched to a gene. CDR1 WSHSY and CDR2 SAAADI come from the germline V gene.

V usage is TRBV7-9 and J usage is TRBJ2-7; D gene ambiguous. CDR3 size: 14 residues. Germline assignment: CDR1 SEHNR and CDR2 FQNEAQ (reference sequence). V shed 5 bases and J shed 5 bases, with 16 bases lying between them. The CDR3 protein is CASSAALNRDEQYF. DNA of the CDR3: TGTGCCAGCAGCGCGGCACTAAACCGCGACGAGCAGTACTTC.

The chain combines TRBV19 with TRBJ1-3; the D is unclear. Germline-derived CDR1 and CDR2 are LNHDA and SQIVND (reference sequence). This CDR3 is 15 amino acids long. Deletions cut 3 bases from V and 0 bases from J, with 9 bases between. CDR3 sequence: CASSMGRISGNTIYF. In DNA form, the CDR3 reads TGTGCCAGTAGTATGGGCCGGATCTCTGGAAACACCATATATTTT. The whole variable domain, remainder taken from reference TRBV19 and TRBJ1-3, is DGGITQSPKYLFRKEGQNVTLSCEQNLNHDAMYWYRQDPGQGLRLIYYSQIVNDFQKGDIAEGYSVSREKKESFPLTVTSAQKNPTAFYLCASSMGRISGNTIYFGEGSWLTVV.

This rearrangement joins TRBV6-1 to TRBJ2-1; 10 bases map to TRBD1. Trimming at V came to 2 bases and at J to 15 bases, leaving 4 bases not matched to a gene. The CDR3 extends over 12 amino acids. The V gene's germline CDR1 is MNHNS and CDR2 SASEGT. This CDR3 reads CASSERTGGLFF. The CDR3 nucleotides read TGTGCCAGCAGTGAAAGGACAGGGGGTTTGTTCTTC.

CDR3 sequence reads: CASSQPPRTVEAFF. The CDR3 nucleotides are TGTGCCAGCAGCCAACCCCCCAGGACAGTCGAAGCTTTCTTT. This chain connects TRBV4-2 to TRBJ1-1; D possibly corresponds to TRBD1 (6 bases). Germline lookup yields CDR1 LGHNA and CDR2 YNFKEQ. The CDR3 is 14 amino acids. With 2 bases removed from V and 8 bases from J, the gap between germline ends came to 15 bases.

The chain is built from TRBV6-5 and TRBJ2-7; D gene ambiguous. The CDR3 is 13 amino acids. Germline V CDR1 and CDR2: MNHEY, SVGAGI. V gave up 5 bases and J gave up 2 bases, with 10 bases separating them. The CDR3 loop reads CASSPSAAYEQYF. CDR3 bases: TGTGCCAGCAGTCCGTCCGCCGCCTACGAGCAGTACTTC.

Only one count was recorded for this clone. The genes are TRBV4-1 and TRBJ2-7, with a possible D match to TRBD1 (6 bases). Deletions cut 4 bases from V and 0 bases from J, with 10 bases between. CDR3 length: 14 residues. The germline V gene encodes CDR1 MGHRA and CDR2 YSYEKL. Here the CDR3 reads CASSPGTSSYEQYF. DNA of the CDR3: TGCGCCAGCAGCCCCGGGACATCCTCCTACGAGCAGTACTTC.

The chain carries TRBV23-1 and TRBJ1-2; D uncertain. TRBV23-1 is an ORF for which the function is uncertain. Trimming stripped 2 bases from V and 5 bases from J, with 24 bases between. The CDR3 contains 18 residues. The CDR3 here is CASSQPTGSGSCRYGYTF. The CDR3 DNA sequence: TGCGCCAGCAGTCAACCGACCGGATCGGGTTCCTGTCGGTATGGCTACACCTTC.

This chain uses TRBV5-1 with TRBJ1-2; D is unclear. Trimming left V 1 base short and J 7 bases short, with 20 bases between. Germline assignment: CDR1 SGHRS and CDR2 YFSETQ. The CDR3 is made up of 16 amino acids. DNA for the CDR3: TGCGCCAGCAGCTTGTGGGGAACGGCCTCCGACCCTGGCTACACCTTC. It codes for CASSLWGTASDPGYTF.

This rearrangement joins TRBV7-3 to TRBJ2-1, with TRBD2 as a possible D gene (6 bases). This CDR3 is built from 14 residues. V gave up 5 bases and J gave up 2 bases, with 10 bases separating them. The germline gives CDR1 SGHTA, CDR2 FQGTGA. Written as DNA, the CDR3 is TGTGCCAGCAGCCCCGGGACTCCCTACAATGAGCAGTTCTTC. This encodes CASSPGTPYNEQFF.

The chain has TRBV9 and TRBJ1-2; maybe TRBD1 (5 bases). The CDR3 is 15 residues long. V was pared by 4 bases and J by 7 bases, with 20 bases between. Germline V gene data show CDR1 as SGDLS and CDR2 as YYNGEE. CDR3 sequence: CASSFRPGTGVGYTF. The CDR3 DNA sequence: TGTGCCAGCAGCTTTCGACCCGGGACCGGGGTTGGCTACACCTTC.

The rearrangement joins TRBV14 to TRBJ2-1; D is unclear. The CDR3 covers 16 residues. The germline V gene has CDR1 SGHDN and CDR2 FVKESK. The ends were cut back, 4 bases at V and 1 base at J, with 14 bases in the middle. Written as DNA, the CDR3 is TGTGCCAGCAGCCCCCACCCAACCTATTCCTACAATGAGCAGTTCTTC. Amino acids: CASSPHPTYSYNEQFF.

The CDR3 DNA follows: TGTGCCAGCAGTTTGAGGAATAGAGGAGAGACCCAGTACTTC. Residues: CASSLRNRGETQYF. V is TRBV27 and J is TRBJ2-5; D ambiguous. The CDR3 has 14 residues. Trimming left V 3 bases short and J 4 bases short, with 12 bases between. Per germline, CDR1 MNHEY and CDR2 SMNVEV (reference sequence).

The chain has TRBV4-2 and TRBJ2-1; D not certain. Trimming shortened V by 0 bases and J by 2 bases, and 8 bases separated the two germline ends. CDR3 length: 15 amino acids. CDR1 is LGHNA, CDR2 YNFKEQ, per germline. CDR3 amino acids: CASSQDLGPYNEQFF. For the CDR3, the DNA is TGTGCCAGCAGCCAAGATCTCGGGCCCTACAATGAGCAGTTCTTC.

The chain has TRBV27 and TRBJ1-2; D possibly corresponds to TRBD1 (5 bases). The CDR3 has 14 amino acids. Trimming removed 5 bases at V and 5 bases at J, with 15 bases between. CDR1 and CDR2 (germline): MNHEY, SMNVEV (reference sequence). The CDR3 is CASSPPGPEYGYTF. The CDR3 region has the DNA TGTGCCAGCAGTCCCCCGGGACCGGAATATGGCTACACCTTC.

V is TRBV27 and J is TRBJ2-7; D is uncertain. CDR1 and CDR2 from the germline V gene are MNHEY and SMNVEV (reference sequence). The CDR3 contains 14 residues. V lost 6 bases and J lost 0, with 12 bases in between. In DNA, the CDR3 is TGTGCCAGCAGACGGGTGTCAAGCTCCTACGAGCAGTACTTC. Its translation: CASRRVSSSYEQYF.

This rearrangement joins TRBV10-2 to TRBJ2-7; D tentatively reads TRBD1 or TRBD2 (5 bases each). Germline V gene data show CDR1 as WSHSY and CDR2 as SAAADI. This CDR3 is 17 amino acids long. V lost 0 bases and J lost 2, with 17 bases in between. The CDR3 reads CASSESLEGPGTYEQYF. The DNA of the CDR3 is TGCGCCAGCAGTGAGTCACTTGAGGGGCCGGGCACCTACGAGCAGTACTTC.

The CDR3 is CASSLGFGAVDTIYF. The CDR3 DNA sequence: TGTGCCAGCAGCTTAGGTTTCGGGGCGGTCGACACCATATATTTT. The J gene is TRBJ1-3, the V gene TRBV7-6; weak D call: TRBD1 (5 bases). CDR3 length equals 15 residues. V shed 1 base and J shed 8 bases, with 15 bases lying between them. Germline V lookup: CDR1 SGHVS, CDR2 FNYEAQ.

This clone was counted a few times. The chain combines TRBV19 with TRBJ1-4; 10 nucleotides line up with TRBD1. CDR1 and CDR2 (germline): LNHDA, SQIVND (reference sequence). V gave up 11 bases and J gave up 6 bases; unmatched junction bases: 6. The CDR3 extends over 13 amino acids. The CDR3, as DNA: TGTGCCTGCGCCGGGACAGGGGATGAAAAACTGTTTTTT. Amino acids: CACAGTGDEKLFF. The variable domain in full, with the rest retrieved from reference TRBV19 and TRBJ1-4, is DGGITQSPKYLFRKEGQNVTLSCEQNLNHDAMYWYRQDPGQGLRLIYYSQIVNDFQKGDIAEGYSVSREKKESFPLTVTSAQKNPTAFYLCACAGTGDEKLFFGSGTQLSVL.

This clone was detected only a few times. The chain recombines TRBV9 with TRBJ2-7; tentatively, D is TRBD2 (6 bases). The length of the CDR3 is 15 residues. Germline values: CDR1 SGDLS, CDR2 YYNGEE. Trimming took 3 bases from V and 1 from J, leaving 14 bases between them. This CDR3 is CASSARGVESYEQYF. The CDR3 DNA reads as TGTGCCAGCAGCGCCCGCGGGGTGGAATCCTACGAGCAGTACTTC.

This clone was seen once. The chain is built from TRBV7-9 and TRBJ2-7, with TRBD1 identical over 8 bases. This CDR3 has 15 amino acids. The V segment lost 4 bases and the J segment 3 bases; nucleotides outside the gene matches: 8. Per germline, CDR1 SEHNR and CDR2 FQNEAQ (reference sequence). This chain's CDR3 is CASSWEQGVYYEQYF. The CDR3 coding sequence is TGTGCCAGCAGCTGGGAACAGGGGGTTTACTACGAGCAGTACTTC.

CDR3 region: CASSFLSIGANTGELFF. DNA of the CDR3: TGTGCCAGCAGCTTTCTTTCTATAGGAGCTAACACCGGGGAGCTGTTTTTT. The genes are TRBV7-6 and TRBJ2-2, with D uncertain. V lost 3 bases and J lost 2, with 16 bases in between. Germline lookup yields CDR1 SGHVS and CDR2 FNYEAQ. This CDR3 region has 17 residues. Drawing the rest from reference TRBV7-6 and TRBJ2-2, the complete variable domain is GAGVSQSPRYKVTKRGQDVALRCDPISGHVSLYWYRQALGQGPEFLTYFNYEAQQDKSGLPNDRFSAERPEGSISTLTIQRTEQRDSAMYRCASSFLSIGANTGELFFGEGSRLTVL.

V gene TRBV11-2 combines with J gene TRBJ2-4; 7 bases match TRBD1. Trimming took 1 base from V and 8 from J; bases not matched to a gene: 2. Germline CDR1 SGHAT, CDR2 FQNNGV. This CDR3 has 13 residues. This chain's CDR3 is CASSLVGQDIQYF. Here the CDR3 DNA reads TGTGCCAGCAGCTTAGTCGGACAGGACATTCAGTACTTC.

This chain connects TRBV7-9 to TRBJ2-5; D not certain. From germline, CDR1 is SEHNR and CDR2 FQNEAQ (reference sequence). The CDR3 is 17 residues long. The ends were cut back, 5 bases at V and 4 bases at J, with 23 bases in the middle. The CDR3 sequence: CASSPPSGNLGGETQYF. The CDR3 region has the DNA TGTGCCAGCAGCCCCCCCTCAGGCAACCTAGGCGGAGAGACCCAGTACTTC.

This sequence joins TRBV2 and TRBJ2-7, with 9 bases matching TRBD1. Trimming removed 6 bases from V and 4 bases from J; junction bases left unmatched: 10. Germline loops: CDR1 SNHLY, CDR2 FYNNEI. The CDR3 loop spans 15 amino acids. The CDR3 loop reads CASRALTGTGYEQYF. In nucleotides, the CDR3 is TGTGCCAGCAGGGCCCTTACCGGGACAGGGTACGAGCAGTACTTC.

The chain couples TRBV30 to TRBJ2-3, with D tentatively TRBD2 (5 bases). V shed 7 bases and J shed 3 bases, with 23 bases lying between them. Per germline, CDR1 GTSNPN and CDR2 SVGIG (reference sequence). The CDR3 has 16 amino acids. CDR3 nucleotides: TGTGCCTACCTACTAGACCGGGTTCGGCTGACAGATACGCAGTATTTT. It specifies CAYLLDRVRLTDTQYF.